The 8 T cell receptor beta chains in this list originate from one sample, sequenced in a study of blood T cell repertoires in COVID-19. Produced via immunoSEQ multiplex PCR; TCRdb's table is partial and in-frame only. The table records just over 300,000 clones, over 85% of them present only once. The specimen sequenced was peripheral blood. Receptors originate from a woman aged 25 to 39 with COVID-19, enrolled during active disease.

This chain joins TRBV29-1 and TRBJ1-1, with 9 bases fitting TRBD1. The CDR3 sequence is 13 residues long. With 6 bases clipped from V and 6 bases from J, the junction kept 8 bases outside the gene matches. Germline V CDR1 and CDR2: SQVTM, ANQGSEA. CDR3 amino acids: CSVMTGGFPEAFF. CDR3 DNA: TGCAGCGTGATGACAGGGGGATTCCCTGAAGCTTTCTTT.

The rearrangement links TRBV10-2 to TRBJ2-7; D might be TRBD1 (6 bases). Trimming removed 2 bases from V and 3 bases from J, with 8 bases in between. Germline V gives CDR1 WSHSY, CDR2 SAAADI. The CDR3 consists of 13 residues. The CDR3 sequence is CASSERDIYEQYF. CDR3 coding DNA: TGCGCCAGCAGTGAGAGGGACATCTACGAGCAGTACTTC.

J is TRBJ2-2 and V is TRBV19; TRBD2 is a possible D gene (6 bases). Trimming cost V 1 base and J 5 bases, with 14 bases left between them. Germline V gives CDR1 LNHDA, CDR2 SQIVND (reference sequence). The CDR3 is 16 residues long. The CDR3 DNA sequence: TGTGCCAGTAGTATAGGCGGGGAATGGGGGACCGGGGAGCTGTTTTTT. Its translation is CASSIGGEWGTGELFF.

The chain employs TRBV3-1 (or the pseudogene TRBV3-2) and TRBJ2-5; 11 bases map to TRBD1. V lost 6 bases and J lost 5; bases outside the gene matches: 8. The germline V gene encodes CDR1 LGHDT and CDR2 YNNKEL (reference sequence). This CDR3 region has 15 residues. In DNA form, the CDR3 reads TGTGCCAGCAGACCCGGGACAGGGGGTCCGGAGACCCAGTACTTC. Translation gives CASRPGTGGPETQYF.

The V and J genes are TRBV15 and TRBJ2-7; tentative D call: TRBD2 (5 bases). Germline lookup yields CDR1 LNHNV and CDR2 YYDKDF (reference sequence). This CDR3 is 14 amino acids long. V lost 3 bases, J lost 1 base, and 10 bases lay in between. The CDR3 bases are TGTGCCACCAGCAGGGAAGGAGGTTCCTACGAGCAGTACTTC. Its translation is CATSREGGSYEQYF.

The V gene is TRBV6-5, the J gene TRBJ1-1; D gene uncertain. Trimming removed 6 bases at V and 0 bases at J, with 8 bases between. The CDR3 is made up of 13 amino acids. Germline CDR1 and CDR2: MNHEY and SVGAGI. CDR3 protein: CASRVTMNTEAFF. As DNA, the CDR3 is TGTGCCAGCAGGGTGACAATGAACACTGAAGCTTTCTTT.

The chain employs TRBV25-1 and TRBJ1-1, with no clear D. V shed 1 base and J shed 8 bases, with 8 bases lying between them. CDR3 length equals 12 residues. CDR1 and CDR2 from the germline V gene are MGHDK and SYGVNS. Written as DNA, the CDR3 is TGTGCCAGCAGTGAATTGGGCAAAGAAGCTTTCTTT. Its protein product is CASSELGKEAFF.

The chain couples TRBV2 to TRBJ2-2; 10 positions agree with TRBD2. The CDR3 runs to 15 residues. Per the germline V gene, CDR1 is SNHLY and CDR2 is FYNNEI. The V gene end was trimmed by 10 bases and the J gene end by 6 bases; junction bases not matched to a gene: 11. The CDR3 sequence: CATARERGGSGELFF. The CDR3 region has the DNA TGTGCCACCGCCCGGGAGCGGGGGGGGTCCGGGGAGCTGTTTTTT.